The rows below give T cell receptor beta chains drawn from one sample of a study of shared clonotypes between healthy human individuals. Measured with immunoSEQ multiplex PCR; TCRdb has only the in-frame clones, and not every one. The sample contains about 2 million clones, 85% to 95% of which appear only once. Sample: naive CD4+ T cells sorted from blood. These TCRs come from a man aged 18-30 years in good health. Each CDR3 is given with its conserved first and last residue. The D gene is left open where the match is weak. Only some rows state a clone size, as once, few, many or a class for expanded clones.

j_call d_call clone_size v_call cdr3_nt cdr3_aa
TRBJ2-1 TRBD2 . TRBV7-9 TGTGCCAGCAGTCCGGGACTAGCGGCGGGTGAGCAGTTCTTC CASSPGLAAGEQFF
TRBJ1-2 TRBD1 . TRBV18 TGTGCCAGCTCACTTGGGACAGGGGTTGATGGCTACACCTTC CASSLGTGVDGYTF
TRBJ2-2 . . TRBV11-3 TGTGCCAGCAGCTTTACGGGCCGGGCTTACACCGGGGAGCTGTTTTTT CASSFTGRAYTGELFF
TRBJ2-5 TRBD2 . TRBV9 TGTGCCAGCAGCGTAGGAACTAGCGGGAGTGTAGTGGAGACCCAGTACTTC CASSVGTSGSVVETQYF
TRBJ2-2 TRBD2 . TRBV5-4 TGTGCCAGCAGCTCCGGACTAGCCGCGAACACCGGGGAGCTGTTTTTT CASSSGLAANTGELFF
TRBJ1-4 . . TRBV7-9 TGTGCCAGCAGCCCTCAGACAGCAACTAATGAAAAACTGTTTTTT CASSPQTATNEKLFF
TRBJ2-1 TRBD2 . TRBV27 TGTGCCAGCAGGGCGCGGACTAGCGGGAGTTTAAATGAGCAGTTCTTC CASRARTSGSLNEQFF
TRBJ2-5 TRBD2 . TRBV7-3 TGTGCCAGCAGCCCATTCACCGGGGGGCAAGAGACCCAGTACTTC CASSPFTGGQETQYF
TRBJ2-1 TRBD2 . TRBV29-1 TGCAGCGGTGGACTAGCGGGCTTTAATGAGCAGTTCTTC CSGGLAGFNEQFF
TRBJ2-7 . . TRBV6-5 TGTGCCAGCAGTTACGCTTCACAGGGTAGCTACGAGCAGTACTTC CASSYASQGSYEQYF
TRBJ2-1 TRBD2 once TRBV10-3 TGTGCCATCAGTGAGTCTAGCGGGGGATACAATGAGCAGTTCTTC CAISESSGGYNEQFF
TRBJ1-5 . . TRBV10-1 TGCGCCAGCAGGGGGGGCTGCAATCAGCCCCAGCATTTT CASRGGCNQPQHF
TRBJ2-7 . . TRBV18 TGTGCCAGCTCACCACCCGGCAGATACGAGCAGTACTTC CASSPPGRYEQYF
TRBJ2-7 TRBD1 . TRBV25-1 TGTGCCAGCAGTGAATATCTGGTCGGACAGGCCTACGAGCAGTACTTC CASSEYLVGQAYEQYF
TRBJ2-7 . . TRBV7-9 TGTGCCAGCAGCCCCGGTTGGTTCTACGAGCAGTACTTC CASSPGWFYEQYF
TRBJ2-2 TRBD2 . TRBV29-1 TGCAGCGTTAGCGGGGGGGTATACACCGGGGAGCTGTTTTTT CSVSGGVYTGELFF
TRBJ1-1 . . TRBV6-5 TGTGCCAGCAGTTACGGGGTCGCAAACAGGAACACTGAAGCTTTCTTT CASSYGVANRNTEAFF
TRBJ2-1 TRBD2 . TRBV7-9 TGTGCCAGCAGCTTGGGGACTATCTACAATGAGCAGTTCTTC CASSLGTIYNEQFF
TRBJ1-1 . . TRBV7-9 TGTGCCAGCAGCTTAGCACCGGGGGACCGCAACACTGAAGCTTTCTTT CASSLAPGDRNTEAFF
TRBJ2-1 . . TRBV2 TGTGCCAGCAGTGAGGGCCCCCCTTACGACAGTGAGCAGTTCTTC CASSEGPPYDSEQFF
TRBJ2-7 . once TRBV6-5 TGTGCCAGCAGTTGGTCGACCGGATTCTACGAGCAGTACTTC CASSWSTGFYEQYF
TRBJ1-1 . . TRBV5-1 TGCGCCAGCAGCTTCCAAATGCCAGGGAACACTGAAGCTTTCTTT CASSFQMPGNTEAFF
TRBJ2-7 TRBD2 . TRBV5-6 TGTGCCAGCAGCTTGGCCGGGAGCGGGAGATCCTACGAGCAGTACTTC CASSLAGSGRSYEQYF